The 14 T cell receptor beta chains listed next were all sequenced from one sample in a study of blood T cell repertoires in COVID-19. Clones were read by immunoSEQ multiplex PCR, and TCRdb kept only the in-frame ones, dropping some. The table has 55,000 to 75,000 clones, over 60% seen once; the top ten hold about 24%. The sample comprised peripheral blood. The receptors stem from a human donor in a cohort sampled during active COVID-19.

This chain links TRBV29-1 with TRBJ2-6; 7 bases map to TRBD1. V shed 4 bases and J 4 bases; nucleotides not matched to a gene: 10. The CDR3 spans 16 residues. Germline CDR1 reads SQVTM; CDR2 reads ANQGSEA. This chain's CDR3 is CSVVGQNLHGANVLTF. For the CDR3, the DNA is TGCAGCGTTGTGGGACAGAATCTTCACGGGGCCAACGTCCTGACTTTC.

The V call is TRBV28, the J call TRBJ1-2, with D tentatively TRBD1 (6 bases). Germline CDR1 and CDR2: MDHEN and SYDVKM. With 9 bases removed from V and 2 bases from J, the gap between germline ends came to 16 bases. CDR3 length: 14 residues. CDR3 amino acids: CASSVGAVNYGYTF. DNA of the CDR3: TGTGCCAGTAGCGTGGGGGCCGTAAACTATGGCTACACCTTC.

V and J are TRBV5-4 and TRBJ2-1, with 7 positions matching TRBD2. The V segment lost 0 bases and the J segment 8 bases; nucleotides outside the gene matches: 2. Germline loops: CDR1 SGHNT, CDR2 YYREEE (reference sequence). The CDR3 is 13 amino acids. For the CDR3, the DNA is TGTGCCAGCAGCTTGGGACTAGCCTATGAGCAGTTCTTC. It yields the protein CASSLGLAYEQFF.

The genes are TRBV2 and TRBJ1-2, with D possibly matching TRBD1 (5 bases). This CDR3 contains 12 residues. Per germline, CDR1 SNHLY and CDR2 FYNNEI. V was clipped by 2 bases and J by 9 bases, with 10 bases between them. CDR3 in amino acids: CASSEQGYRYTF. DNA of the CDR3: TGTGCCAGCAGTGAACAGGGATACCGCTACACCTTC.

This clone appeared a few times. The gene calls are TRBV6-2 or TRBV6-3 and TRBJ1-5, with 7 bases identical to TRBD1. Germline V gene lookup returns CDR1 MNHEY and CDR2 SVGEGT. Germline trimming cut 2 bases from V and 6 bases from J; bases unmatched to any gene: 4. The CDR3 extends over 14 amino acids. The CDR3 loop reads CASSYTGASQPQHF. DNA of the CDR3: TGTGCCAGCAGTTACACAGGGGCTAGTCAGCCCCAGCATTTT.

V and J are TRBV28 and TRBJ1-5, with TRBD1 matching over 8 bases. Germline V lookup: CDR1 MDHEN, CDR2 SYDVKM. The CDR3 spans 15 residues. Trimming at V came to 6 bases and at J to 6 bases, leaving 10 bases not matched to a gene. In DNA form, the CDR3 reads TGTGCCAGCAGCGCTTACCAGGGGGCGAGTCAGCCCCAGCATTTT. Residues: CASSAYQGASQPQHF.

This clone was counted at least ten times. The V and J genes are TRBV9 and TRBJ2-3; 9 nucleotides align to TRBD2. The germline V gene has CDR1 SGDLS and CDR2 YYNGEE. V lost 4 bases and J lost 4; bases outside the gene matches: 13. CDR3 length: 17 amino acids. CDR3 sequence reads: CASSPRRASGKPDTQYF. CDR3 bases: TGTGCCAGCAGCCCCAGGAGGGCTAGCGGGAAGCCAGATACGCAGTATTTT.

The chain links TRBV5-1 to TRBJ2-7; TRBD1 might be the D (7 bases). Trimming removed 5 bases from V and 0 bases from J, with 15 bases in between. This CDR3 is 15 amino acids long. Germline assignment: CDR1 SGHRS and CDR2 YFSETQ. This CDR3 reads CASSQQGTASYEQYF. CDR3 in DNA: TGCGCCAGCAGTCAACAGGGGACTGCCTCCTACGAGCAGTACTTC.

Here the CDR3 DNA reads TGTGCCAGCAGTGCCCGAGTCGGTGCTACTAGGGCAGATACGCAGTATTTT. Its protein is CASSARVGATRADTQYF. V gene TRBV27 combines with J gene TRBJ2-3; tentative D call: TRBD2 (5 bases). CDR3 length equals 17 residues. The V gene lost 5 bases and the J gene lost 4 bases, with 22 bases spanning the gap. Germline values: CDR1 MNHEY, CDR2 SMNVEV (reference sequence).

CDR3 DNA: TGTGCCAGCAGTTTAAAGATGTTTATCGGACAGCCGAGCTCCTACGAGCAGTACTTC. This encodes CASSLKMFIGQPSSYEQYF. The chain recombines TRBV27 with TRBJ2-7, with D possibly TRBD1 on 6 matching bases. V shed 2 bases and J shed 0 bases, with 23 bases lying between them. There are 19 residues in the CDR3. Germline V CDR1 and CDR2: MNHEY, SMNVEV (reference sequence).

For the CDR3, the DNA is TGTGCCAGCAGCCTGCGACAGGGTCTCTACGAGCAGTACTTC. Amino acid sequence: CASSLRQGLYEQYF. The chain is built from TRBV5-5 and TRBJ2-7, with 7 bases aligning to TRBD1. CDR1 is SGHKS, CDR2 YYEKEE, per germline (reference sequence). CDR3 length equals 14 residues. Unmatched junction bases numbered 7, after V lost 4 bases and J lost 3 bases.

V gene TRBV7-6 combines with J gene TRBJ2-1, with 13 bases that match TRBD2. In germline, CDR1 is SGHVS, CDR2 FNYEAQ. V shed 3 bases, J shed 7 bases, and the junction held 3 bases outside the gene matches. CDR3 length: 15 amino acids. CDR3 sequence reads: CASSFGTSGANEQFF. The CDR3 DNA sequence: TGTGCCAGCAGCTTCGGGACTAGCGGGGCAAATGAGCAGTTCTTC.

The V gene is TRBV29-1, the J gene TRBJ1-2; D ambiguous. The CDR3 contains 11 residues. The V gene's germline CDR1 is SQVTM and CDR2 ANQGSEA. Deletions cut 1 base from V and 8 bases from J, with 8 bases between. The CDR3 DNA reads TGCAGCGTTGAAGCAGGCCGGGGCTACACCTTC. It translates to CSVEAGRGYTF.

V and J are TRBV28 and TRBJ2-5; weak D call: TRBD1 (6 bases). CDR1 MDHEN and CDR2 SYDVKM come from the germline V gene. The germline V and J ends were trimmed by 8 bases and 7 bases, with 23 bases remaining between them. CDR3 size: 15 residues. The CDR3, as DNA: TGTGCCAGCCTACCCCGGGCAGGGGACGGCGTGACCCAGTACTTC. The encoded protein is CASLPRAGDGVTQYF. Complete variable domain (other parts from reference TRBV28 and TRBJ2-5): DVKVTQSSRYLVKRTGEKVFLECVQDMDHENMFWYRQDPGLGLRLIYFSYDVKMKEKGDIPEGYSVSREKKERFSLILESASTNQTSMYLCASLPRAGDGVTQYFGPGTRLLVL.